The 30 T cell receptor beta chains below all came from one sample that was sequenced in a study of T cell responses to AZD1222 COVID-19 vaccine. TCRdb keeps only in-frame clones here, not all; method: immunoSEQ multiplex PCR. This table holds approximately 200,000 clones, approximately 94% found once. The sample was peripheral blood, taken 28 days after the second dose of the MenACWY control vaccine. The receptor source for this set is an adult who received the MenACWY meningococcal vaccine as a control.

This chain connects TRBV2 to TRBJ1-1; D is perhaps TRBD1 (6 bases). The V gene's germline CDR1 is SNHLY and CDR2 FYNNEI. Trimming pared 6 bases from V and 1 base from J, leaving 12 bases between. This CDR3 region has 14 residues. CDR3 bases: TGTGCCAGCAGCCCTCAGGGACAGAACACTGAAGCTTTCTTT. It yields the protein CASSPQGQNTEAFF.

The genes are TRBV19 and TRBJ2-1; 9 nucleotides agree with TRBD2. V shed 5 bases and J 3 bases; nucleotides not matched to a gene: 5. The CDR3 extends over 15 amino acids. Germline V gene sequence: CDR1 LNHDA, CDR2 SQIVND (reference sequence). This chain's CDR3 is CASSFTSGRYNEQFF. Written as DNA, the CDR3 is TGTGCCAGTAGTTTTACTAGCGGGCGCTACAATGAGCAGTTCTTC.

This rearrangement joins TRBV5-6 to TRBJ2-7, with 10 bases fitting TRBD1. V was pared by 5 bases and J by 2 bases, with 4 bases of the junction left unmatched. Germline V gives CDR1 SGHDT, CDR2 YYEEEE. The CDR3 sequence is 14 residues long. CDR3 sequence: CASRRTGGAYEQYF. CDR3 DNA sequence: TGTGCCAGCAGACGGACAGGGGGTGCCTACGAGCAGTACTTC.

This chain links TRBV4-1 with TRBJ1-2; unclear D gene. V gave up 0 bases and J gave up 2 bases, with 16 bases separating them. Germline V CDR1 and CDR2: MGHRA, YSYEKL. The CDR3 spans 17 residues. CDR3: CASSQDPPGLLNYGYTF. In nucleotides, the CDR3 is TGCGCCAGCAGCCAAGATCCCCCAGGACTCCTAAACTATGGCTACACCTTC.

The chain employs TRBV7-8 and TRBJ1-6; D possibly corresponds to TRBD1 (5 bases). The germline V and J ends were trimmed by 2 bases and 8 bases, with 7 bases remaining between them. CDR3 length: 13 residues. Germline CDR1 reads SGHVS; CDR2 reads FQNEAQ. The DNA of the CDR3 is TGTGCCAGCAGCTTACAGGGAGATTCACCCCTCCACTTT. This translates into CASSLQGDSPLHF.

The rearrangement uses TRBV7-8 and TRBJ2-3; TRBD2 aligns across 9 bases. Trimming cost V 6 bases and J 4 bases; bases outside gene matches: 11. The CDR3 has 16 residues. Germline loops: CDR1 SGHVS, CDR2 FQNEAQ. CDR3 sequence reads: CASSQESGGGADTQYF. The CDR3 nucleotides read TGTGCCAGCAGTCAAGAGTCGGGCGGGGGGGCAGATACGCAGTATTTT.

The chain's CDR3 is CASSTTGGRTIYF. The CDR3 nucleotides read TGTGCCAGCAGTACAACAGGGGGCCGCACCATATATTTT. The rearrangement uses TRBV27 and TRBJ1-3, with TRBD1 matching 9 bases. This CDR3 has 13 amino acids. Germline V gives CDR1 MNHEY, CDR2 SMNVEV (reference sequence). The trim removed 5 bases at V and 9 bases at J, leaving 5 bases unmatched.

This chain joins TRBV24-1 and TRBJ2-7; 7 bases line up with TRBD1. CDR1 and CDR2 from the germline V gene are KGHDR and SFDVKD. The CDR3 runs 13 residues. V lost 5 bases and J lost 5; bases outside the gene matches: 5. The CDR3: CATSGSTGNEQYF. The CDR3 nucleotides are TGTGCCACCAGTGGTTCGACAGGGAACGAGCAGTACTTC.

The V and J genes are TRBV7-3 and TRBJ2-7; 11 positions agree with TRBD1. There are 13 residues in the CDR3. Looked up from germline, CDR1 is SGHTA and CDR2 is FQGTGA. With V trimmed by 9 bases and J by 3 bases, 4 bases remained unmatched. In DNA form, the CDR3 reads TGTGCCAGTGCCGGGACAGGGGGCTACGAGCAGTACTTC. Translating it yields CASAGTGGYEQYF.

The V and J genes are TRBV30 and TRBJ1-2, with 9 bases identical to TRBD1. This CDR3 comprises 16 residues. Germline V gene data show CDR1 as GTSNPN and CDR2 as SVGIG (reference sequence). The ends lost 2 bases at V and 2 bases at J; junction bases unmatched: 9. The CDR3 protein is CAWSWESGQGNYGYTF. CDR3 DNA sequence: TGTGCCTGGAGTTGGGAAAGCGGACAGGGGAACTATGGCTACACCTTC.

This clone has just one count. The chain carries TRBV7-9 and TRBJ1-2; 7 nucleotides align to TRBD1. The trim removed 1 base at V and 2 bases at J, leaving 10 bases unmatched. In germline, CDR1 is SEHNR, CDR2 FQNEAQ (reference sequence). The CDR3 length is 17 residues. The CDR3 here is CASSLVGQSVFNYGYTF. CDR3 DNA: TGTGCCAGCAGCTTAGTGGGACAGTCAGTATTCAACTATGGCTACACCTTC.

The chain is built from TRBV5-1 and TRBJ2-3; 8 bases agree with TRBD1. The CDR3 has 16 amino acids. V shed 4 bases and J 2 bases; nucleotides not matched to a gene: 9. CDR1 and CDR2 from the germline V gene are SGHRS and YFSETQ. The CDR3 DNA sequence: TGCGCCAGCAGCCCCGACGGACAGGGCCCCACAGATACGCAGTATTTT. Its protein product is CASSPDGQGPTDTQYF.

As concerns this clone: Other nucleotide sequences from this sample produce the same CDR3. The V and J genes are TRBV30 and TRBJ1-2, with D unclear. Trimming cost V 0 bases and J 2 bases, with 4 bases left between them. Germline CDR1 reads GTSNPN; CDR2 reads SVGIG (reference sequence). The CDR3 sequence is 12 residues long. The DNA for the CDR3 is TGTGCCTGGAGTGTACAAAACTATGGCTACACCTTC. Encoded protein: CAWSVQNYGYTF.

The rearrangement uses TRBV30 and TRBJ1-6, with D possibly TRBD1 on 5 matching bases. The CDR3 runs 13 residues. In germline, CDR1 is GTSNPN, CDR2 SVGIG (reference sequence). With 5 bases removed from V and 7 bases from J, the gap between germline ends came to 12 bases. CDR3 DNA sequence: TGTGCCTGGGTACGGGACCTAAATTCACCCCTCCACTTT. Encoded protein: CAWVRDLNSPLHF.

The V gene is TRBV19, the J gene TRBJ1-1, with D maybe TRBD1 (6 bases). CDR1 and CDR2 from the germline V gene are LNHDA and SQIVND (reference sequence). The CDR3 has 13 amino acids. Trimming removed 4 bases at V and 1 base at J, with 7 bases between. CDR3 loop: CASSTTGNTEAFF. The CDR3 coding sequence is TGTGCCAGTAGTACGACAGGGAACACTGAAGCTTTCTTT. Based on the CDR3 plus reference TRBV19 and TRBJ1-1, the full variable domain is DGGITQSPKYLFRKEGQNVTLSCEQNLNHDAMYWYRQDPGQGLRLIYYSQIVNDFQKGDIAEGYSVSREKKESFPLTVTSAQKNPTAFYLCASSTTGNTEAFFGQGTRLTVV.

The chain has TRBV6-5 and TRBJ1-4; 9 nucleotides agree with TRBD1. This CDR3 region has 15 residues. Germline values: CDR1 MNHEY, CDR2 SVGAGI. J was trimmed by 8 bases and V by 4 bases; bases with no gene match: 8. The CDR3 coding sequence is TGTGCCAGCAGTTCGGGCGGGACAGGGTACGAAAAACTGTTTTTT. It is translated as CASSSGGTGYEKLFF.

This chain links TRBV27 with TRBJ2-7; D gene uncertain. Germline V gene data show CDR1 as MNHEY and CDR2 as SMNVEV (reference sequence). V dropped 5 bases and J dropped 3 bases, with 11 bases sitting between them. This CDR3 has 13 amino acids. CDR3: CASSPSRYYEQYF. CDR3 in DNA: TGTGCCAGCAGTCCCTCACGGTACTACGAGCAGTACTTC.

This chain uses TRBV4-1 with TRBJ1-2, with D possibly matching TRBD1 (6 bases). The V end was cut by 3 bases, the J end by 0 bases, with 11 bases between. The CDR3 is 15 residues long. Germline CDR1 is MGHRA and CDR2 is YSYEKL. CDR3 sequence reads: CASSQDSSSNYGYTF. For the CDR3, the DNA is TGCGCCAGCAGCCAGGACAGCTCTTCTAACTATGGCTACACCTTC.

The gene calls are TRBV2 and TRBJ2-2; D perhaps matches TRBD2 (6 bases). Germline CDR1 is SNHLY and CDR2 is FYNNEI. Trimming removed 8 bases at V and 3 bases at J, with 13 bases between. The CDR3 extends over 14 amino acids. As DNA, the CDR3 is TGTGCCAGCTGTGGCGGGACTTACACCGGGGAGCTGTTTTTT. Translated: CASCGGTYTGELFF.

The genes are TRBV6-5 and TRBJ2-1; perhaps TRBD2 as D (5 bases). Trimming left V 8 bases short and J 5 bases short, with 13 bases between. The CDR3 covers 13 residues. Germline V gives CDR1 MNHEY, CDR2 SVGAGI. The CDR3, as DNA: TGTGCCAGCGAGGGCAGGCAGCACAATGAGCAGTTCTTC. Its protein is CASEGRQHNEQFF.

V gene TRBV4-3 combines with J gene TRBJ1-4; TRBD1 might be the D (5 bases). Germline loops: CDR1 LGHNA, CDR2 YSLEER. The CDR3 spans 17 residues. V was trimmed by 1 base and J by 3 bases, leaving 15 bases between them. In nucleotides, the CDR3 is TGCGCCAGCAGCCAAGCGGCCTCAGGGACTCCTAATGAAAAACTGTTTTTT. Protein sequence: CASSQAASGTPNEKLFF.

A single count supports this clone. The V call is TRBV5-1, the J call TRBJ1-2; D unresolved. V shed 4 bases and J shed 7 bases, with 11 bases lying between them. Germline V gene lookup returns CDR1 SGHRS and CDR2 YFSETQ. The CDR3 loop spans 12 amino acids. CDR3 DNA sequence: TGCGCCAGCAGCGAGGAGGCATTTGGCTACACCTTC. Protein sequence: CASSEEAFGYTF.

The CDR3 region is CASSWESNQPQHF. The CDR3 nucleotides are TGCGCCAGCAGTTGGGAGAGCAATCAGCCCCAGCATTTT. The J gene is TRBJ1-5, the V gene TRBV10-2; D is undetermined. Per germline, CDR1 WSHSY and CDR2 SAAADI. There are 13 residues in the CDR3. Deletions cut 5 bases from V and 1 base from J, with 6 bases between.

The chain is built from TRBV12-3 or TRBV12-4 and TRBJ2-1; TRBD1 might be the D (5 bases). The length of the CDR3 is 13 residues. The V gene lost 5 bases and the J gene lost 6 bases, with 11 bases spanning the gap. CDR3 nucleotide sequence: TGTGCCAGCAGTCCAGGGTTAGTCAATGAGCAGTTCTTC. Amino acid sequence: CASSPGLVNEQFF.

About this clone itself: Other DNA sequences of this sample code for an identical CDR3. This chain connects TRBV5-1 to TRBJ2-1; 8 bases line up with TRBD2. Germline assignment: CDR1 SGHRS and CDR2 YFSETQ. V lost 0 bases to trimming and J lost 10 bases; unmatched junction nucleotides: 9. This CDR3 comprises 15 residues. Here the CDR3 DNA reads TGCGCCAGCAGCTTGGCGGGGGGGCCGGGAGGAGAGCAGTTCTTC. Translation: CASSLAGGPGGEQFF.

V and J are TRBV3-1 (or the pseudogene TRBV3-2) and TRBJ1-6; TRBD1 matches 9 bases. The ends lost 0 bases at V and 9 bases at J; junction bases unmatched: 6. The CDR3 length is 16 residues. Per the germline V gene, CDR1 is LGHDT and CDR2 is YNNKEL (reference sequence). The chain's CDR3 is CASSQDPRDRASPLHF. CDR3 nucleotides: TGTGCCAGCAGCCAAGATCCGAGGGACAGGGCTTCACCCCTCCACTTT.

The CDR3 reads CASSLVPYEQYF. CDR3 coding DNA: TGTGCCAGCAGCTTGGTACCTTACGAGCAGTACTTC. V gene TRBV5-8 combines with J gene TRBJ2-7; no reliable D call. This CDR3 region has 12 residues. V was cut by 0 bases and J by 4 bases, with 5 bases left in between. Germline values: CDR1 SGHTS, CDR2 YDEGEE.

The chain employs TRBV7-3 and TRBJ2-1, with D possibly matching TRBD2 (6 bases). The CDR3 is 13 amino acids. From germline, CDR1 is SGHTA and CDR2 FQGTGA. The V end was cut by 0 bases, the J end by 12 bases, with 12 bases between. The CDR3 protein is CASSLTGGMAQFF. Here the CDR3 DNA reads TGTGCCAGCAGCTTAACGGGGGGTATGGCGCAGTTCTTC.

V gene TRBV6-6 combines with J gene TRBJ1-5; maybe TRBD1 (6 bases). Trimming pared 3 bases from V and 1 base from J, leaving 7 bases between. The CDR3 contains 14 residues. CDR1 and CDR2 (germline): MNHNY, SVGAGI (reference sequence). CDR3 coding DNA: TGTGCCAGCAGTTATCAGGGGAGCAATCAGCCCCAGCATTTT. This sequence encodes CASSYQGSNQPQHF.

The chain uses TRBV6-5 and TRBJ1-4; TRBD1 is a possible D gene (6 bases). V dropped 6 bases and J dropped 7 bases, with 18 bases sitting between them. This CDR3 has 15 amino acids. The germline V gene has CDR1 MNHEY and CDR2 SVGAGI. The CDR3 here is CASSSKQGPREKLFF. In nucleotides, the CDR3 is TGTGCCAGCAGCTCAAAACAGGGCCCCCGTGAAAAACTGTTTTTT.